This T cell receptor beta chain was captured in a study of T cells in Graves' hyperthyroidism and ophthalmopathy. Across the whole study: Peripheral blood samples were taken at initial diagnosis, prior to any treatment. General study results and limits: Clonotypes that were expanded in thyroid above 0.001 mostly appeared in blood too.

This clonotype was observed at least ten times. Antigen: not known. V lost 4 bases and J lost 7, with 14 bases in between. The CDR3 length is 13 residues. In germline, CDR1 is DFQATT, CDR2 SNEGSKA (reference sequence). Subjects with ophthalmopathy showed a Clinical Activity Score no lower than 3, a NOSPECS grade no lower than 4, and a duration shorter than 3 months. Thyroid ultrasound and orbital computed tomography, with clinical symptoms and serum thyroxine and TRAb, informed diagnoses. Authors of the study amplified TCR beta CDR3 regions from RNA transcripts. Researchers ran a first-round RT-PCR on the TCR CDR3 using the HTBI primer set. TCRdb ran MiXCR on the multiplex PCR reads and lists one entry per CDR3 protein. The table lists hundreds of thousands of distinct CDR3 sequences, roughly 19% of them singletons.

The chain couples TRBV20-1 to TRBJ2-1; tentatively, D is TRBD1 or TRBD2 (5 bases each). The sequence was collected from a man aged 45-65 years with Graves' ophthalmopathy. The sample consisted of blood. The CDR3 DNA reads as TGCAGTGCTACGCGCGGGTCAGGGAATGAGCAGTTCTTC. Its translation: CSATRGSGNEQFF.